This record looks at one T cell receptor beta chain sequence and its context. This sample is part of a study of blood T cell repertoires in COVID-19. As for the study in general: The origin of the acute and convalescent COVID-19 samples was the United States, Italy and Spain. The analysed material was cDNA or gDNA that came from T cells, B-cell-depleted T cells, or PBMCs.

Sequencing used immunoSEQ multiplex PCR; TCRdb keeps in-frame clones, though not all of them. The sample lists 150,000 to 200,000 clones, approximately 87% seen once, with around 20% in the top ten. The CDR3 consists of 15 residues. Sample: peripheral blood. The receptor was isolated from a man aged 65 to 85 with active or convalescent COVID-19. The chain combines TRBV21-1 with TRBJ2-3; TRBD2 was called by the table and not checked on the DNA. TRBV21-1 is labeled a pseudogene. This CDR3 reads CAPYLSGSSTDTQYF. In DNA form, the CDR3 reads TGTGCCCCTTACCTTAGCGGGTCTAGCACAGATACGCAGTATTTT.